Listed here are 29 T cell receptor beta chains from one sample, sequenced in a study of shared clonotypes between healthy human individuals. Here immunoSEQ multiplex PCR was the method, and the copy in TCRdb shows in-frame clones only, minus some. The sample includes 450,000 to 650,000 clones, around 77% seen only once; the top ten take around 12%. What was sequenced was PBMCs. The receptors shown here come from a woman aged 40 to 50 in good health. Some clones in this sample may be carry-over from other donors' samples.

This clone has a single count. The CDR3 nucleotides read TGTGCCAGTAGTATAACCTACAATGAGCAGTTCTTC. This encodes CASSITYNEQFF. The chain employs TRBV19 and TRBJ2-1, with unresolved D. The germline CDR1 and CDR2 sequences are LNHDA and SQIVND (reference sequence). V was trimmed by 2 bases and J by 2 bases, leaving 1 base between them. The CDR3 is 12 residues long.

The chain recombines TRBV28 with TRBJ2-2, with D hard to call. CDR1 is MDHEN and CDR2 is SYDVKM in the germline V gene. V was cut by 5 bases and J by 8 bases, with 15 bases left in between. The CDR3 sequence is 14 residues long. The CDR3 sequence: CASSPPFNRGELFF. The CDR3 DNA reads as TGTGCCAGCAGTCCCCCCTTCAACAGAGGGGAGCTGTTTTTT.

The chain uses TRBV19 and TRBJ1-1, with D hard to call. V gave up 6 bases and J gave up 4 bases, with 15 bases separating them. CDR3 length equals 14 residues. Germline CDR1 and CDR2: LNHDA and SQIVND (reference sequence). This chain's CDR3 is CASRQRGSGTEAFF. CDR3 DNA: TGTGCCAGTAGGCAACGAGGGAGTGGCACTGAAGCTTTCTTT.

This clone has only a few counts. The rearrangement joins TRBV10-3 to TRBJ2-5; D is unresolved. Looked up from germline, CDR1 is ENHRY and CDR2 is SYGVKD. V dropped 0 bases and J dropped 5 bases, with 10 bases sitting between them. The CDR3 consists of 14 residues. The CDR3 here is CAISESAGGETQYF. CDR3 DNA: TGTGCCATCAGTGAGTCGGCAGGTGGGGAGACCCAGTACTTC.

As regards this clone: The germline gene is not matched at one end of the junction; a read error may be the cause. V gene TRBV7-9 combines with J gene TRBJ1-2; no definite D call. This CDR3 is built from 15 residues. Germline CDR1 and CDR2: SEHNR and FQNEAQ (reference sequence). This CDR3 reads CASSPRPSFNYGYTF. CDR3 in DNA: TGTGCCAGCAGCCCTAGGCCGAGTTTTAACTACGGCTACACCTTC.

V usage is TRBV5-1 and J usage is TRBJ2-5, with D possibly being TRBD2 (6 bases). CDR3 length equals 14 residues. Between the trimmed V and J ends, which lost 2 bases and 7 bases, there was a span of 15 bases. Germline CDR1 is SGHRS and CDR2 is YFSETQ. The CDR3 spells CASSFPGRGGTQYF. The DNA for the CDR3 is TGCGCCAGCAGCTTTCCCGGGAGAGGCGGGACCCAGTACTTC. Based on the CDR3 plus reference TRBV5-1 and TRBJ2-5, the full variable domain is KAGVTQTPRYLIKTRGQQVTLSCSPISGHRSVSWYQQTPGQGLQFLFEYFSETQRNKGNFPGRFSGRQFSNSRSEMNVSTLELGDSALYLCASSFPGRGGTQYFGPGTRLLVL.

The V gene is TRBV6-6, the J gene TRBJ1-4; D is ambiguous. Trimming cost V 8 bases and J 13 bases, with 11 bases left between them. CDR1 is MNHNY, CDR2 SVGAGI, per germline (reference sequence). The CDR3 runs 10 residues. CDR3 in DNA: TGTGCCAGCCCTTGGGGTGGACTGTTTTTT. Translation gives CASPWGGLFF.

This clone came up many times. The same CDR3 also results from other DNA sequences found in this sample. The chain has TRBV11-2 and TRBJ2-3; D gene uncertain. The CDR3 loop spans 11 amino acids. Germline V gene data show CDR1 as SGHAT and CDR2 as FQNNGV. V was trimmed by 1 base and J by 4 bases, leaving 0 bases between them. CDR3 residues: CASSLADTQYF. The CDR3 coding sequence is TGTGCCAGCAGCTTAGCAGATACGCAGTATTTT.

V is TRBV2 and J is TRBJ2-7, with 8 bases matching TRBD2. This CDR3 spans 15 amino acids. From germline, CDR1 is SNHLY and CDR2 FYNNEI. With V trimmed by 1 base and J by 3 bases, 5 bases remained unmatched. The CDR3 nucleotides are TGTGCCAGCAGTGAAGGATCGAGCGGGAGCTACGAGCAGTACTTC. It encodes CASSEGSSGSYEQYF.

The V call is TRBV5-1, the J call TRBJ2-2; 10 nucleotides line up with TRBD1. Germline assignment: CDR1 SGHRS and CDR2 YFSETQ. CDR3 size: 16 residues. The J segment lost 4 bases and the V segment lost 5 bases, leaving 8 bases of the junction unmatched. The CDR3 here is CASRDTGTGVTGELFF. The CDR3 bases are TGCGCCAGCAGGGATACCGGGACAGGGGTCACCGGGGAGCTGTTTTTT. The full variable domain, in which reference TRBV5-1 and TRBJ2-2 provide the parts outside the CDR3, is KAGVTQTPRYLIKTRGQQVTLSCSPISGHRSVSWYQQTPGQGLQFLFEYFSETQRNKGNFPGRFSGRQFSNSRSEMNVSTLELGDSALYLCASRDTGTGVTGELFFGEGSRLTVL.

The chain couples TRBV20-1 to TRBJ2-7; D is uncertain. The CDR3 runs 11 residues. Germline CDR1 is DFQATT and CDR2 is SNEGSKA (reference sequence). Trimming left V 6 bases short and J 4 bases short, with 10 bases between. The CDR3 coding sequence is TGCAGTGCCCCCTATGGTTACGAGCAGTACTTC. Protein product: CSAPYGYEQYF.

CDR3 DNA: TGTGCCAGCAGTGAATTCAAGGGGGTGTATAATGAGCAGTTCTTC. Translation gives CASSEFKGVYNEQFF. The chain couples TRBV25-1 to TRBJ2-1, with D perhaps TRBD1 (6 bases). With 1 base removed from V and 7 bases from J, the gap between germline ends came to 14 bases. The V gene's germline CDR1 is MGHDK and CDR2 SYGVNS. The CDR3 length is 15 residues. The whole variable domain, filled in from reference TRBV25-1 and TRBJ2-1, reads EADIYQTPRYLVIGTGKKITLECSQTMGHDKMYWYQQDPGMELHLIHYSYGVNSTEKGDLSSESTVSRIRTEHFPLTLESARPSHTSQYLCASSEFKGVYNEQFFGPGTRLTVL.

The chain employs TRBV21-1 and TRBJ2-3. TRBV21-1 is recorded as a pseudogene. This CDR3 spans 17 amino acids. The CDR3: CASSKDRNRPPVDTQYF. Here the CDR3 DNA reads TGTGCCAGCAGCAAAGATCGGAACCGACCTCCCGTCGATACGCAGTATTTT.

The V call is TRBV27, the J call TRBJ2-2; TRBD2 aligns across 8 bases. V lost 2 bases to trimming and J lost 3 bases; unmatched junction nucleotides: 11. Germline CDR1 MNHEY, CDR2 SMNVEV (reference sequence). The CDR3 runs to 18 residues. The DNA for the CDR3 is TGTGCCAGCAGTTTAGGGTTTATTGCGGGAGGTGACACCGGGGAGCTGTTTTTT. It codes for CASSLGFIAGGDTGELFF.

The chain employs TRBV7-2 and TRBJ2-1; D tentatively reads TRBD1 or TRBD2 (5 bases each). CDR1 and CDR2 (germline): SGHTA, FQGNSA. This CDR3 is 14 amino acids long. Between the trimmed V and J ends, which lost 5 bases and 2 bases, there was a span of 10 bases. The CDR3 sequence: CASSRGPTYNEQFF. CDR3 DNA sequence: TGTGCCAGCAGCAGGGGACCCACCTACAATGAGCAGTTCTTC. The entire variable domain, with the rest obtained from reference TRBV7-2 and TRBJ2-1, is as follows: GAGVSQSPSNKVTEKGKDVELRCDPISGHTALYWYRQSLGQGLEFLIYFQGNSAPDKSGLPSDRFSAERTGGSVSTLTIQRTQQEDSAVYLCASSRGPTYNEQFFGPGTRLTVL.

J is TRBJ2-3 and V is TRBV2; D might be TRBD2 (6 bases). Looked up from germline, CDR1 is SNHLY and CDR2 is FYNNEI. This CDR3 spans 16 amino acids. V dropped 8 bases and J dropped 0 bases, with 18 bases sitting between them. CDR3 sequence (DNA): TGTGCCAGCCGAATTAGCGGCAGTGCTAGCACAGATACGCAGTATTTT. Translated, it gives CASRISGSASTDTQYF.

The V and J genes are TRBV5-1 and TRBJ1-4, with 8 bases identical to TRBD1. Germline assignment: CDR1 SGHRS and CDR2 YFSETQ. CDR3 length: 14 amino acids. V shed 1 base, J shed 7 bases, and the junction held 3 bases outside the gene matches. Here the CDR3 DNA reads TGCGCCAGCAGCTTGTCAGGGGGCGGTGAAAAACTGTTTTTT. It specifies CASSLSGGGEKLFF.

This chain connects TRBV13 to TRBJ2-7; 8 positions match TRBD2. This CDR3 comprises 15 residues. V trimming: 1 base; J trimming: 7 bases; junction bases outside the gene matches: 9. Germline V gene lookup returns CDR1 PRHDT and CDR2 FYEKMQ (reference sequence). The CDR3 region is CASSLVRSGASEQYF. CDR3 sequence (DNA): TGTGCCAGCAGCTTAGTACGTAGCGGGGCGAGTGAGCAGTACTTC.

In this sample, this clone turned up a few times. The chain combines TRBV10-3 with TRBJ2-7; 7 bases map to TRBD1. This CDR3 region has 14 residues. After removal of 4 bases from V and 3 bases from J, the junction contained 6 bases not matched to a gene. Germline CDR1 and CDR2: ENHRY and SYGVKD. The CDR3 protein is CAISGTQGIYEQYF. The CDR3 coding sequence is TGTGCCATCAGTGGGACACAGGGGATCTACGAGCAGTACTTC.

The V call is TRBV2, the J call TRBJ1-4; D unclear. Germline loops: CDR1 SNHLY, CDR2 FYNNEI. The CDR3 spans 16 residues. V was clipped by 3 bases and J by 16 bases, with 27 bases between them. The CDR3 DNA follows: TGTGCCAGCAGTGATATAAAGGCCGCCGGGTTGTTTTCGGGGTTTTTT. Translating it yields CASSDIKAAGLFSGFF.

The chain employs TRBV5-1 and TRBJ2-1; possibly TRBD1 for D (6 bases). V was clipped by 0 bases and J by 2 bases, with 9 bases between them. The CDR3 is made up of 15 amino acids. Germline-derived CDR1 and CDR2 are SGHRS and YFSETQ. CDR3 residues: CASSLEGTTYNEQFF. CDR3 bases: TGCGCCAGCAGCTTGGAAGGGACAACCTACAATGAGCAGTTCTTC.

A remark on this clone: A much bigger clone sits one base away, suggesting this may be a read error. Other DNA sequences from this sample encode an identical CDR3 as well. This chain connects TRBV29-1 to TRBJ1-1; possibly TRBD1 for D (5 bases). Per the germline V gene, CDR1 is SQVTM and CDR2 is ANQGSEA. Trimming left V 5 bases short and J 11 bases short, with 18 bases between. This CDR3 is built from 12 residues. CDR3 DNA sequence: TGCAGCGTTCAATATGGGACCGAAGAGGCTTTCTTT. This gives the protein CSVQYGTEEAFF.

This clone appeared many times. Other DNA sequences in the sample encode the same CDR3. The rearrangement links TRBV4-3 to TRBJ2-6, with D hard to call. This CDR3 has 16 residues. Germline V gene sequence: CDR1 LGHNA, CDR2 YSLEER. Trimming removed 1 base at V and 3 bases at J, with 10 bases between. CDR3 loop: CASSQVPGGGANVLTF. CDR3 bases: TGCGCCAGCAGCCAAGTCCCCGGCGGTGGGGCCAACGTCCTGACTTTC.

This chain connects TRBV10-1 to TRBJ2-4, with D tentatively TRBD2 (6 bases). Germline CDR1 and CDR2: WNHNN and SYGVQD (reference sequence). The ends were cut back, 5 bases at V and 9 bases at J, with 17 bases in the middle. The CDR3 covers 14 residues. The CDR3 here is CASSRERREGIQYF. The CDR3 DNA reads TGCGCCAGCAGTCGGGAGCGACGAGAAGGCATTCAGTACTTC.

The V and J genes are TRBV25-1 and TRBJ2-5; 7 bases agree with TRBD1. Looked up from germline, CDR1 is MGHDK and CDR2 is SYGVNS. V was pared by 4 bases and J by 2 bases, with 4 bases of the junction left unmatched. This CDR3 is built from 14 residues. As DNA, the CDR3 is TGTGCCAGCAGTGTCTGGACAGGACAAGAGACCCAGTACTTC. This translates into CASSVWTGQETQYF.

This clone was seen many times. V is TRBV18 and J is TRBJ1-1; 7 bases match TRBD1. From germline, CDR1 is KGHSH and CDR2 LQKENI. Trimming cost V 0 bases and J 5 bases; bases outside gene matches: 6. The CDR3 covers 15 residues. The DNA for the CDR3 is TGTGCCAGCTCACCACCGATAGGGGGCAGGACTGAAGCTTTCTTT. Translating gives CASSPPIGGRTEAFF.

For the CDR3, the DNA is TGTGCCAGCAGCGTACAGAGCCGGGAGCTCTACGAGCAGTACTTC. It yields the protein CASSVQSRELYEQYF. This chain links TRBV7-2 with TRBJ2-7; D perhaps matches TRBD2 (6 bases). Germline loops: CDR1 SGHTA, CDR2 FQGNSA. CDR3 length: 15 residues. Trimming removed 5 bases from V and 3 bases from J, with 17 bases in between.

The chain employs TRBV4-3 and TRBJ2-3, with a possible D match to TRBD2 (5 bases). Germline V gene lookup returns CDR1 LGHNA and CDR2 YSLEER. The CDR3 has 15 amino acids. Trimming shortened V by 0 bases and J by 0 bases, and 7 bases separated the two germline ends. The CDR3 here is CASSQERTSTDTQYF. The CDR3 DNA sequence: TGCGCCAGCAGCCAAGAGCGGACTAGCACAGATACGCAGTATTTT.

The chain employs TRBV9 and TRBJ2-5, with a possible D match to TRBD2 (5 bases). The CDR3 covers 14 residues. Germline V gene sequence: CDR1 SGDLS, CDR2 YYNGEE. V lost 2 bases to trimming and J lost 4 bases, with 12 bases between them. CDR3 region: CASSVGLAGETQYF. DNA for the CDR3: TGTGCCAGCAGCGTCGGTCTAGCAGGAGAGACCCAGTACTTC.